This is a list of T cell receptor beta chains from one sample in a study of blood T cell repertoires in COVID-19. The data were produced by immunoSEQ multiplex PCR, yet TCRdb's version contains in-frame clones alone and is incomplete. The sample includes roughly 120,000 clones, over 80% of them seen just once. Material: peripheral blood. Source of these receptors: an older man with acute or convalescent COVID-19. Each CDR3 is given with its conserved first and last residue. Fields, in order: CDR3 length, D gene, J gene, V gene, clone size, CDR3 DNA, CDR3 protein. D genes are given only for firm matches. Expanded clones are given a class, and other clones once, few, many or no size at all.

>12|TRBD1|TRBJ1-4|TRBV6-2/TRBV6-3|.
TGTGCCAGCAGCCCTACAGGGGGAGGACTGTTTTTT
CASSPTGGGLFF
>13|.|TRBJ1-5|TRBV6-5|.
TGTGCCAGCAACGTTGCTGGCGGGCAGCCCCAGCATTTT
CASNVAGGQPQHF
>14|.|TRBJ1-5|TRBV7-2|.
TGTGCCAGCAGCTTAGCTGAGGGTAATCAGCCCCAGCATTTT
CASSLAEGNQPQHF
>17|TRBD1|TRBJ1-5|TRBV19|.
TGTGCCAGTAGTAATTGGCGGGGACAGGGATCGTATCAGCCCCAGCATTTT
CASSNWRGQGSYQPQHF
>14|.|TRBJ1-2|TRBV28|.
TGTGCCAGCAGTCTCTGGACAGCCAGAACGGGCTACACCTTC
CASSLWTARTGYTF
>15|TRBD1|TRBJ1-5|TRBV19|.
TGTGCCAGTAGTATGGCGGGACAGAGCAATCAGCCCCAGCATTTT
CASSMAGQSNQPQHF
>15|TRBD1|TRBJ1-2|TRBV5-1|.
TGCGCCAGCAGCTGGGGAAACGGACAGGGACTTGGCTACACCTTC
CASSWGNGQGLGYTF
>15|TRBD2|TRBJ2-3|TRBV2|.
TGTGCCAGCAGCTCTCAGCGGGGAGCCACAGATACGCAGTATTTT
CASSSQRGATDTQYF
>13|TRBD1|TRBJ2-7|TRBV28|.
TGTGCCACCATTCCGGGACAGGGGTACGAGCAGTACTTC
CATIPGQGYEQYF
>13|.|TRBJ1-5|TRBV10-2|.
TGCGCCAGCAGCAACAGGGGCAATCAGCCCCAGCATTTT
CASSNRGNQPQHF
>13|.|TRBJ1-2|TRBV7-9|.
TGTGCCAGCAGCGAAGACACGAACTATGGCTACACCTTC
CASSEDTNYGYTF
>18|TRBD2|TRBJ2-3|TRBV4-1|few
TGCGCCAGCAGCCAAGGGACTAGCGGGGGGGGAAGCACAGATACGCAGTATTTT
CASSQGTSGGGSTDTQYF
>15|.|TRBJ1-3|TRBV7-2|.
TGTGCCAGCAGCTTTCAGGGGTCCGTGGGAAACACCATATATTTT
CASSFQGSVGNTIYF
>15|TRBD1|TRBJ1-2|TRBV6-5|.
TGTGCCAGCAGAATTCAGGGGACAGCTAACTATGGCTACACCTTC
CASRIQGTANYGYTF
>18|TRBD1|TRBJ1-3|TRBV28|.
TGTGCCAGCAGCCACGGCGGGACAGGGGAGGGTCCTGGAAACACCATATATTTT
CASSHGGTGEGPGNTIYF